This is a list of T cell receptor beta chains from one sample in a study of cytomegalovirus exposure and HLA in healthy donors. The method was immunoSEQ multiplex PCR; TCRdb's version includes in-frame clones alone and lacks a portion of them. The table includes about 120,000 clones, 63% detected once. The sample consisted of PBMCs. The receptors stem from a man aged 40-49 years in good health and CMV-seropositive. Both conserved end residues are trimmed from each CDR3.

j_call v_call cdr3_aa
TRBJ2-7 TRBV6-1 ASAVETGGSHEQY
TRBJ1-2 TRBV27 ASKPTGFFYGYT
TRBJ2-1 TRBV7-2 ASSLRRESYNEQF
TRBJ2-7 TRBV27 ASSLRGSREQY
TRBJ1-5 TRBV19 ASTGSSQDFQPQH
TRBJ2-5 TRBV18 ASSPQSAGGARNQETQY
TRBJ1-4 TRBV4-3 ASSQDGGAMGLF
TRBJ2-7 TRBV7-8 ASSFRDSSYEQY
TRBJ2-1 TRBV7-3 SSSLSVGEQF
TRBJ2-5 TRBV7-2 ASSPPRLAQGTQY
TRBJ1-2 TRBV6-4 ASSSSTGAYGYT
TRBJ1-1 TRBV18 ASSPGHANTEAF
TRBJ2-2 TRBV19 ASSDRVGATHTGELF
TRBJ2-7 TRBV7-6 ASSLSPAGATYEQY
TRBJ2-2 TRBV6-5 ASSYSQGDTGELF
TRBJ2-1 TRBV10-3 AISEIGTSGNNEQF
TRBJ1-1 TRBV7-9 ASSGQNTEAF
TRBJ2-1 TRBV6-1 ASSVQGLVGYNEQF
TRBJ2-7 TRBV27 ASSFNSGRIGNEQY
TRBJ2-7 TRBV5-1 ASSLGDRVHEQY
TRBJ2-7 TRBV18 ASPFGQGRTYEQY
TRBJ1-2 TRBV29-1 SVGVPPGAAGYT
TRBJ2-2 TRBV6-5 ASSYRTTGVGELF
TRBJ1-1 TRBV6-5 ASSYSRFMNTEAF
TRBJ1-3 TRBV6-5 ASSYDSGNTIY
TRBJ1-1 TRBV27 ASSLSRQGLLPEAF
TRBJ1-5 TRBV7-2 ASSLWRDQPQH
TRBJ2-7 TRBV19 ASSAWDREGDEQY
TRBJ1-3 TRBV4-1 ASSLHRGSGNTIY
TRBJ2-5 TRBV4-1 ASSQALGSAPWQTQY
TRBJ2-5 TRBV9 ASSVGGSGGSTETQY
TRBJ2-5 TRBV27 ASSPIGEAGDRQETQY
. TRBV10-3 AIREGGSYEQY
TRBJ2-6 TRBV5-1 ASSLASGANVLT
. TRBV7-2 ASSRMGEQY
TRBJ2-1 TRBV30 AWSLAGNNEQF
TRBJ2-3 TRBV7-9 ASSPQRRGNTDTQY
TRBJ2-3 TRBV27 ASTGGTTSHTDTQY
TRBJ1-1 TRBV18 ASSPLLQATNTEAF
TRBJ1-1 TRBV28 ASSLPGQGGTEAF
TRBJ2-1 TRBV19 ASTGTGGPYNEQF